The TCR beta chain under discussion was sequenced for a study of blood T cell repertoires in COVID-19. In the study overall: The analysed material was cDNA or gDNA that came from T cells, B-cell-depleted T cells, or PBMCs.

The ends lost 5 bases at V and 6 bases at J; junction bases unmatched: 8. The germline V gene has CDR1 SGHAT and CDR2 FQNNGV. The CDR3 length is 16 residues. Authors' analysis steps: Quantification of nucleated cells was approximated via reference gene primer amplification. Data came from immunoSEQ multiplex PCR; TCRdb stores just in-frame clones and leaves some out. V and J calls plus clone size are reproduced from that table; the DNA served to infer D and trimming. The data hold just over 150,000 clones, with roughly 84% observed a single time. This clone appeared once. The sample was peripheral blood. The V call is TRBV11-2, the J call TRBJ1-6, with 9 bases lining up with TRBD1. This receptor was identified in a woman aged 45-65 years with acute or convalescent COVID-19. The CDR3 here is CASSHPDRGFNSPLHF. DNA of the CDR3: TGTGCCAGCAGCCACCCCGACAGGGGGTTTAATTCACCCCTCCACTTT.